This paragraph reports one TCR beta chain. Its target is not known. This CDR3 contains 11 residues. Per the germline V gene, CDR1 is SGHDN and CDR2 is FVKESK. Between the trimmed V and J ends, which lost 0 bases and 6 bases, there was a span of 2 bases. This sample is drawn from a study of T cell repertoires in cytomegalovirus infection. Study in general: Well-studied HLA-B-restricted epitopes and recently identified HLA-C-restricted epitopes of CMV were both used in the study. Public TCR beta signature analysis indicated the presence of both CMV infection and matching HLA type.

Overall study findings and caveats: Cumulative public TCR beta family frequency identified carriers of CMV plus the relevant HLA. Within the response measured ex vivo, HLA-C-restricted CMV-specific TCR beta clonotypes were dominant.

TCRdb analysed the reads with MiXCR anew, one entry per CDR3 protein. The sample records about a million distinct CDR3 sequences, roughly a third being singletons. The sample in question was cultured CD8+ T cells from PBMCs, obtained from culture after CMV antigen stimulation. This receptor was obtained from a human donor in good health (CMV status not recorded). Some clones in this sample may be carry-over from other donors' samples. V usage is TRBV14 and J usage is TRBJ1-1; D remains ambiguous. Written as DNA, the CDR3 is TGTGCCAGCAGCCAAGACCCTGAAGCTTTCTTT. This codes for CASSQDPEAFF.